This TCR beta chain was recorded in a study of shared clonotypes between healthy human individuals. Study-wide points: Rarefaction curves obtained for sorted subsets showed sequencing incomplete despite large depth.

The repertoire was sequenced with immunoSEQ multiplex PCR; TCRdb's copy has only in-frame clones and lacks some. Here the sample spans more than 550,000 clones, about 92% being singletons. The V gene's germline CDR1 is ENHRY and CDR2 SYGVKD. V was pared by 3 bases and J by 2 bases, with 5 bases between. The CDR3 has 13 amino acids. With respect to this clone: Antigen: not known.

The TCR comes from a man between 18 and 35 years old in good health. Some clones in this sample may be carry-over from other donors' samples. Sequencing was performed on memory CD8+ T cells from PBMCs. As to subset: CD45RO+ cells pooled with CCR7-negative TemRA cells. The chain employs TRBV10-3 and TRBJ2-1, with D hard to call. CDR3 region: CAISDSAYNEQFF. The CDR3 coding sequence is TGTGCCATCAGTGATTCCGCCTACAATGAGCAGTTCTTC.